These T cell receptor beta chains were read from a single sample in a study of vaccination effects on CD4 cells after COVID-19. Method: immunoSEQ multiplex PCR; TCRdb's copy keeps in-frame clones and lacks some. This sample carries about 66,000 clones, roughly three quarters of them seen once, and the ten largest clones take roughly 0.94%. Their antigen targets remain unknown. The specimen comprised CD4+ T cells from PBMCs cultured with HCoV-OC43 spike peptides, sampled after COVID-19 vaccination. The receptors derive from a human donor who received a COVID-19 vaccine. CDR3s include the opening cysteine and the closing phenylalanine or tryptophan. A D gene is named only where the DNA matches it firmly. Where a row states a size, it is once, few, many or the class of an expanded clone; other rows omit it.

v_call	j_call	clone_size	d_call	cdr3_aa	cdr3_nt
TRBV2	TRBJ1-2	-	-	CASSEHALRADGYTF	TGTGCCAGCAGTGAACACGCCTTAAGGGCTGATGGCTACACCTTC
TRBV25-1	TRBJ1-4	-	-	CASLYNEKLFF	TGTGCCAGCTTATATAATGAAAAACTGTTTTTT
TRBV5-1	TRBJ2-1	-	-	CASSLEQPRYNEQFF	TGCGCCAGCAGCTTGGAGCAACCTCGGTACAATGAGCAGTTCTTC
TRBV6-5	TRBJ2-3	-	TRBD1	CASTTGLSTDTQYF	TGTGCCAGCACGACAGGGCTGAGCACAGATACGCAGTATTTT
TRBV24-1	TRBJ1-2	-	TRBD1	CATSPGTGYSGYGYTF	TGTGCCACCAGTCCCGGGACAGGGTATTCGGGTTATGGCTACACCTTC
TRBV7-2	TRBJ1-3	-	TRBD1	CASSSLNRGADGNTIYF	TGTGCCAGCAGCTCGTTAAACAGGGGTGCGGACGGAAACACCATATATTTT
TRBV6-2/TRBV6-3	TRBJ1-1	-	-	CASSYRQNTEAFF	TGTGCCAGCAGTTACAGACAGAACACTGAAGCTTTCTTT
TRBV4-2	TRBJ1-2	few	-	CASSQDPGADYGYTF	TGTGCCAGCAGCCAAGACCCAGGGGCGGACTATGGCTACACCTTC
TRBV15	TRBJ1-4	-	-	CATSRGGSRNEKLFF	TGTGCCACCAGCAGAGGGGGCAGCAGGAATGAAAAACTGTTTTTT
TRBV5-1	TRBJ1-5	-	TRBD1	CASSYDGQVGRPQHF	TGCGCCAGCAGTTATGACGGACAGGTTGGACGGCCCCAGCATTTT
TRBV29-1	TRBJ2-3	-	-	CSVTKDTTDTQYF	TGCAGCGTGACTAAAGACACCACAGATACGCAGTATTTT
TRBV18	TRBJ2-5	-	-	CASSRQETQYF	TGTGCCAGCTCACGTCAAGAGACCCAGTACTTC
TRBV18	TRBJ2-3	-	-	CASSPTPPGQAQTDTQYF	TGTGCCAGCTCACCCACTCCCCCGGGGCAGGCCCAGACAGATACGCAGTATTTT
TRBV5-1	TRBJ1-2	few	-	CASSLAAGVHGYTF	TGCGCCAGCAGCTTGGCCGCAGGGGTCCATGGCTACACCTTC
TRBV19	TRBJ1-1	once	-	CASSFTRANTEAFF	TGTGCCAGTAGTTTTACAAGGGCGAACACTGAAGCTTTCTTT